The 15 T cell receptor beta chains listed next were all sequenced from one sample in a study of blood T cell repertoires in COVID-19. Method: immunoSEQ multiplex PCR; TCRdb's copy keeps in-frame clones and lacks some. The sample holds 65,000 to 90,000 clones, around 82% seen once. The sequencing input was peripheral blood. These receptor sequences come from a man aged 60-69 years with acute or convalescent COVID-19.

The chain couples TRBV20-1 to TRBJ1-2; TRBD1 might be the D (6 bases). The V and J ends lost 3 bases and 4 bases respectively, with 15 bases between them. The CDR3 totals 14 residues. The V gene's germline CDR1 is DFQATT and CDR2 SNEGSKA (reference sequence). Here the CDR3 DNA reads TGCAGTGCTAGTCTCCGGGACACAGCCTATGGCTACACCTTC. It translates to CSASLRDTAYGYTF.

Within the sample, this clone is medium-sized (0.01 to 0.1%). This chain joins TRBV7-2 and TRBJ1-2; a weak D match, TRBD1 (5 bases). Between the trimmed V and J ends, which lost 5 bases and 8 bases, there was a span of 15 bases. Germline CDR1 SGHTA, CDR2 FQGNSA. There are 13 residues in the CDR3. As DNA, the CDR3 is TGTGCCAGCAGCGAGACGCCTCAGGGAGGCTACACCTTC. Its protein is CASSETPQGGYTF.

The chain links TRBV6-1 to TRBJ2-3; 8 nucleotides align to TRBD2. Germline trimming cut 5 bases from V and 5 bases from J; bases unmatched to any gene: 9. CDR3 size: 15 residues. The germline gives CDR1 MNHNS, CDR2 SASEGT. The CDR3 DNA is TGTGCCAGCAGTCCCCTCGCGGGAGGAGGAGATACGCAGTATTTT. The encoded protein is CASSPLAGGGDTQYF.

This chain links TRBV5-3 with TRBJ1-2; unclear D gene. TRBV5-3 is an open reading frame, and its role is uncertain. The CDR3 extends over 13 amino acids. V was pared by 5 bases and J by 10 bases, with 18 bases between. DNA of the CDR3: TGTGCCAGAAGTTGCCCGCCCCACTTCGACTACACCTTC. It translates to CARSCPPHFDYTF.

The genes are TRBV6-5 and TRBJ2-3, with 12 bases lining up with TRBD2. This CDR3 has 15 residues. V was clipped by 5 bases and J by 7 bases; unmatched bases: 7. The germline CDR1 and CDR2 sequences are MNHEY and SVGAGI. CDR3: CASSLLAGGSNTQYF. As DNA, the CDR3 is TGTGCCAGCAGTCTGCTAGCGGGAGGGAGTAATACGCAGTATTTT.

This chain connects TRBV5-1 to TRBJ1-1, with 9 bases identical to TRBD1. This CDR3 contains 14 residues. The germline V gene has CDR1 SGHRS and CDR2 YFSETQ. J gave up 8 bases and V 3 bases, and 8 bases lay outside the gene matches. CDR3 nucleotide sequence: TGCGCCAGCAGCTGGAACACCGGGACAGGGGAAGCTTTCTTT. This sequence encodes CASSWNTGTGEAFF.

The CDR3 DNA reads as TGTGCCAGTAGTGGGCAGATGAACACTGAAGCTTTCTTT. Amino acid sequence: CASSGQMNTEAFF. This chain links TRBV19 with TRBJ1-1; no clear D. CDR3 length: 13 residues. Germline assignment: CDR1 LNHDA and CDR2 SQIVND (reference sequence). V was trimmed by 5 bases and J by 0 bases, leaving 7 bases between them.

The chain recombines TRBV7-3 with TRBJ2-6, with 7 nucleotides matching TRBD1. V was pared by 0 bases and J by 2 bases, with 4 bases of the junction left unmatched. CDR1 is SGHTA and CDR2 is FQGTGA in the germline V gene. This CDR3 contains 17 residues. The CDR3 sequence is CASSLTAQGAGANVLTF. CDR3 nucleotides: TGTGCCAGCAGCTTAACGGCCCAGGGGGCTGGGGCCAACGTCCTGACTTTC.

This rearrangement joins TRBV7-2 to TRBJ2-3; 7 bases agree with TRBD2. With V trimmed by 1 base and J by 8 bases, 6 bases remained unmatched. This CDR3 comprises 14 residues. Germline V gives CDR1 SGHTA, CDR2 FQGNSA. CDR3 DNA sequence: TGTGCCAGCAGCTTAGACGGGGGGAGTGGTACGCAGTATTTT. This encodes CASSLDGGSGTQYF.

The chain is built from TRBV2 and TRBJ1-1, with TRBD1 matching over 8 bases. Trimming cost V 2 bases and J 5 bases; bases outside gene matches: 1. CDR1 and CDR2 from the germline V gene are SNHLY and FYNNEI. The CDR3 runs 13 residues. The CDR3 loop is CASSEQGATEAFF. The DNA of the CDR3 is TGTGCCAGCAGTGAACAGGGGGCGACTGAAGCTTTCTTT.

A few counts support this clone. V gene TRBV5-4 combines with J gene TRBJ1-2; D not certain. V dropped 4 bases and J dropped 2 bases, with 12 bases sitting between them. Germline V lookup: CDR1 SGHNT, CDR2 YYREEE (reference sequence). This CDR3 is built from 14 residues. The CDR3 spells CASSPRRVNYGYTF. The DNA of the CDR3 is TGTGCCAGCAGCCCGAGGAGGGTCAACTATGGCTACACCTTC.

The CDR3 DNA reads TGTGCCAGAAGCTTGGCAGGGGGATTGGAGACCCAGTACTTC. It translates to CARSLAGGLETQYF. The V gene is TRBV5-3, the J gene TRBJ2-5, with 7 bases lining up with TRBD1. TRBV5-3 is placed among ORFs of uncertain function. The junction had 4 bases not matched to a gene; V was cut back by 0 bases and J by 5 bases. This CDR3 has 14 amino acids.

The chain links TRBV24-1 to TRBJ1-5, with TRBD1 matching 9 bases. Losses at the gene ends were 6 bases for V and 0 bases for J; bases not matched to a gene: 5. The germline gives CDR1 KGHDR, CDR2 SFDVKD. The CDR3 is 16 amino acids. CDR3 region: CATSSGTGYSNQPQHF. Written as DNA, the CDR3 is TGTGCCACCAGTTCCGGGACAGGGTATAGCAATCAGCCCCAGCATTTT.

This chain links TRBV9 with TRBJ2-5; 10 bases map to TRBD1. V trimming: 3 bases; J trimming: 7 bases; junction bases outside the gene matches: 6. CDR1 is SGDLS, CDR2 YYNGEE, per germline. This CDR3 spans 14 amino acids. In DNA form, the CDR3 reads TGTGCCAGCAGCGCGACAGGGGGCTTCGCGACCCAGTACTTC. Amino acid sequence: CASSATGGFATQYF.

The chain employs TRBV2 and TRBJ2-2; 12 bases are shared with TRBD2. This CDR3 is 15 amino acids long. Unmatched junction bases numbered 10, after V lost 10 bases and J lost 7 bases. From germline, CDR1 is SNHLY and CDR2 FYNNEI. CDR3 sequence reads: CAILLSSGRDGELFF. The CDR3 DNA sequence: TGTGCCATTCTTCTTTCTAGCGGGAGGGACGGGGAGCTGTTTTTT.